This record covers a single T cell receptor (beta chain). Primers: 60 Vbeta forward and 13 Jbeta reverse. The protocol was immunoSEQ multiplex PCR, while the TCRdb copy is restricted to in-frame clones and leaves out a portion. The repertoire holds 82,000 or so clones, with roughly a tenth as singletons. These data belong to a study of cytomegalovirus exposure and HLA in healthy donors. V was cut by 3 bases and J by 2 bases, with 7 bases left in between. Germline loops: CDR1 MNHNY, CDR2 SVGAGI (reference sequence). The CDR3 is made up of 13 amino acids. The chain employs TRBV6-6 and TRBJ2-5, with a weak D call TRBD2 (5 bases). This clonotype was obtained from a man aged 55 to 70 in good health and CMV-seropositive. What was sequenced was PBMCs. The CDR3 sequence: CASSYTGQETQYF. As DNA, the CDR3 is TGTGCCAGCAGTTATACGGGGCAAGAGACCCAGTACTTC.